This is a list of T cell receptor beta chains from one sample in a study of vaccination effects on CD4 cells after COVID-19. These TCRs are of unknown antigen specificity. Produced via immunoSEQ multiplex PCR; TCRdb's table is partial and in-frame only. This table has under 13,000 clones, approximately 74% appearing once. The sample here was CD4+ T cells from PBMCs cultured with HCoV-229E spike peptides, taken before COVID-19 vaccination. The source of these receptors is a human donor who received a COVID-19 vaccine. Each CDR3 is given with its conserved first and last residue. The D gene is left open where the match is weak. Clone size, where shown, is once, few, many, or a class for clones that have expanded.

cdr3_aa | cdr3_nt | j_call | cdr3_length | d_call | v_call | clone_size
CASTNENEQFF | TGTGCCAGTACAAACGAAAATGAGCAGTTCTTC | TRBJ2-1 | 11 | . | TRBV19 | once
CASSQGPPVYEQYF | TGCGCCAGCAGCCAAGGCCCGCCAGTCTACGAGCAGTACTTC | TRBJ2-7 | 14 | . | TRBV4-1 | .
CASSVGTVNEKLFF | TGTGCCAGCAGCGTAGGGACAGTTAATGAAAAACTGTTTTTT | TRBJ1-4 | 14 | . | TRBV9 | few
CSVAQGSIYGYTF | TGCAGCGTTGCACAGGGAAGTATCTATGGCTACACCTTC | TRBJ1-2 | 13 | . | TRBV29-1 | .
CASSLEKTSYGYTF | TGCGCCAGCAGCTTGGAAAAGACAAGTTATGGCTACACCTTC | TRBJ1-2 | 14 | . | TRBV5-1 | .
CASSSNRVSPLHF | TGTGCCAGCAGTTCGAACAGGGTTTCACCCCTCCACTTT | TRBJ1-6 | 13 | . | TRBV12-3/TRBV12-4 | once
CASSPSRRNLYEQYF | TGTGCCAGCAGCCCAAGCCGGCGGAATTTATACGAGCAGTACTTC | TRBJ2-7 | 15 | . | TRBV11-2 | once
CASRGGLAGNYEQYF | TGTGCCAGCAGAGGTGGACTAGCGGGGAACTACGAGCAGTACTTC | TRBJ2-7 | 15 | TRBD2 | TRBV2 | .
CASSLDAGQGAREQYF | TGTGCCAGCAGCTTAGATGCGGGACAGGGGGCGCGTGAGCAGTACTTC | TRBJ2-7 | 16 | TRBD1 | TRBV7-9 | .
CSATEGTGDEKLFF | TGCAGTGCTACTGAAGGGACAGGGGATGAAAAACTGTTTTTT | TRBJ1-4 | 14 | TRBD1 | TRBV20-1 | .
CASSLSRGPKAFF | TGTGCCAGCAGTTTATCCAGGGGACCCAAAGCTTTCTTT | TRBJ1-1 | 13 | . | TRBV28 | .
CASRGGPDSYGYTF | TGTGCCTCCCGGGGGGGGCCCGACAGCTATGGCTACACCTTC | TRBJ1-2 | 14 | . | TRBV28 | .
CASTPPGQGLGFF | TGTGCCAGCACCCCGCCGGGACAGGGCTTGGGTTTCTTT | TRBJ1-1 | 13 | TRBD1 | TRBV3-1/TRBV3-2 | .
CASSGEVPNEQFF | TGTGCCAGCAGTGGGGAGGTTCCCAATGAGCAGTTCTTC | TRBJ2-1 | 13 | . | TRBV2 | .
CASSLGLADTQYF | TGTGCCAGCAGCTTGGGACTAGCAGATACGCAGTATTTT | TRBJ2-3 | 13 | TRBD2 | TRBV7-9 | .
CATSDHRGTLTDTQYF | TGTGCCACCAGTGACCATAGGGGGACCTTGACAGATACGCAGTATTTT | TRBJ2-3 | 16 | . | TRBV24-1 | once
CASSLEGQGTEAFF | TGTGCCAGCAGCTTGGAGGGGCAGGGCACTGAAGCTTTCTTT | TRBJ1-1 | 14 | . | TRBV11-2 | few
CASSQSGTGGETQYF | TGCGCCAGCAGCCAATCCGGGACTGGGGGGGAGACCCAGTACTTC | TRBJ2-5 | 15 | . | TRBV4-1 | once
CAISESGQVGYGYTF | TGTGCCATCAGTGAATCAGGGCAGGTCGGCTATGGCTACACCTTC | TRBJ1-2 | 15 | . | TRBV10-3 | .
CASSFPGTGAQFSYNSPLHF | TGTGCTAGCAGCTTTCCCGGGACAGGGGCCCAATTCTCCTATAATTCACCCCTCCACTTT | TRBJ1-6 | 20 | TRBD1 | TRBV7-7 | .
CASSLDQGDTEAFF | TGCGCCAGCAGCTTGGACCAGGGGGACACTGAAGCTTTCTTT | TRBJ1-1 | 14 | TRBD1 | TRBV5-1 | few
CASSAGDRTAWDEQYF | TGTGCCAGCAGCGCGGGGGACAGGACGGCGTGGGACGAGCAGTACTTC | TRBJ2-7 | 16 | TRBD1 | TRBV9 | .
CAWRMGGASHF | TGTGCCTGGAGGATGGGGGGGGCCAGCCACTTC | TRBJ2-7 | 11 | . | TRBV30 | .
CASSLGWTNYGYTF | TGTGCCAGCAGTCTCGGTTGGACTAACTATGGCTACACCTTC | TRBJ1-2 | 14 | . | TRBV6-2/TRBV6-3 | once
CASSLAGQGETQYF | TGTGCCAGCAGCTTAGCAGGACAGGGGGAGACCCAGTACTTC | TRBJ2-5 | 14 | TRBD1 | TRBV7-9 | .
CASSEGVRGNQPQHF | TGTGCCAGCAGTGAGGGAGTGCGGGGAAACCAGCCCCAGCATTTT | TRBJ1-5 | 15 | . | TRBV6-1 | .
CASSFQGRAEAFF | TGTGCCAGCAGTTTCCAAGGGCGGGCTGAAGCTTTCTTT | TRBJ1-1 | 13 | . | TRBV4-2 | .
CASSQYSGGASETQYF | TGTGCCAGCAGCCAATATAGCGGGGGGGCATCCGAGACCCAGTACTTC | TRBJ2-5 | 16 | TRBD2 | TRBV4-2 | .
CASSQRLTETQYF | TGCGCCAGCAGCCAGAGGCTTACCGAGACCCAGTACTTC | TRBJ2-5 | 13 | . | TRBV4-1 | .
CASSQDRAGIRGDTQYF | TGCGCCAGCAGCCAAGATCGTGCCGGGATTCGTGGAGATACGCAGTATTTT | TRBJ2-3 | 17 | . | TRBV4-1 | once
CAISQVAPNEQFF | TGTGCCATCAGCCAGGTAGCCCCCAATGAGCAGTTCTTC | TRBJ2-1 | 13 | . | TRBV10-3 | .
CARSLGQGVGTNEKLFF | TGTGCCAGAAGCTTGGGACAGGGAGTCGGAACTAATGAAAAACTGTTTTTT | TRBJ1-4 | 17 | TRBD1 | TRBV5-3 | .
CASSPVGTFSYEQYF | TGTGCCAGCAGTCCCGTTGGGACTTTCTCCTACGAGCAGTACTTC | TRBJ2-7 | 15 | . | TRBV28 | .
CASSQDSGRTYNEQFF | TGTGCCAGCAGCCAGGATAGCGGGAGGACCTACAATGAGCAGTTCTTC | TRBJ2-1 | 16 | TRBD2 | TRBV3-1/TRBV3-2 | medium-sized
CASTFVGELFF | TGTGCCAGCACCTTCGTCGGGGAGCTGTTTTTT | TRBJ2-2 | 11 | . | TRBV7-2 | .
CASSQIAGAGELFF | TGTGCCAGCAGCCAAATAGCGGGAGCCGGGGAGCTGTTTTTT | TRBJ2-2 | 14 | TRBD2 | TRBV3-1/TRBV3-2 | .
CASSVRGSSYEQYF | TGCGCCAGCAGCGTCAGGGGGAGCTCCTACGAGCAGTACTTC | TRBJ2-7 | 14 | TRBD1 | TRBV5-1 | .
CAHPTGGANGYTF | TGTGCCCACCCCACGGGGGGAGCTAATGGCTACACCTTC | TRBJ1-2 | 13 | . | TRBV25-1 | .
CASSLDSLNTEAFF | TGTGCCAGTAGTTTGGACAGTTTGAACACTGAAGCTTTCTTT | TRBJ1-1 | 14 | . | TRBV19 | few
CASSGYRELFF | TGTGCCAGCTCGGGGTACCGGGAGCTGTTTTTT | TRBJ2-2 | 11 | . | TRBV28 | .
CSVVLGSYGYTF | TGCAGCGTTGTGCTGGGAAGCTATGGCTACACCTTC | TRBJ1-2 | 12 | . | TRBV29-1 | medium-sized
CASSLTGFGGTDTQYF | TGTGCCAGCAGCCTGACAGGGTTTGGGGGCACAGATACGCAGTATTTT | TRBJ2-3 | 16 | TRBD1 | TRBV5-6 | .
CASSHGFTEAFF | TGTGCCAGCAGCCACGGTTTCACTGAAGCTTTCTTT | TRBJ1-1 | 12 | . | TRBV3-1/TRBV3-2 | .
CASSLESGTRNEQFF | TGTGCCAGCAGCTTAGAGTCGGGGACTCGGAATGAGCAGTTCTTC | TRBJ2-1 | 15 | . | TRBV7-6 | .
CASSSDWGANVLTF | TGCGCCAGCAGCTCTGATTGGGGGGCCAACGTCCTGACTTTC | TRBJ2-6 | 14 | . | TRBV5-1 | few
CASSSAPGQGGEKLFF | TGCGCCAGCAGCTCGGCCCCGGGACAGGGGGGTGAAAAACTGTTTTTT | TRBJ1-4 | 16 | TRBD1 | TRBV5-1 | .
CASSRYFPGGQGSGNTIYF | TGTGCCAGCAGTCGCTACTTTCCGGGAGGACAGGGTTCTGGAAACACCATATATTTT | TRBJ1-3 | 19 | TRBD1 | TRBV28 | .
CASSSEGGSYNSPLHF | TGTGCCAGCAGCTCCGAAGGGGGCTCCTATAATTCACCCCTCCACTTT | TRBJ1-6 | 16 | . | TRBV5-6 | .
CASSATGGWTDTQYF | TGTGCCAGCAGCGCGACAGGGGGTTGGACAGATACGCAGTATTTT | TRBJ2-3 | 15 | TRBD1 | TRBV7-9 | few
CASSGPGQVNSPLHF | TGTGCCAGCAGTGGTCCCGGACAGGTCAATTCACCCCTCCACTTT | TRBJ1-6 | 15 | TRBD1 | TRBV25-1 | .
CASSGTGGIAKNIQYF | TGTGCCAGCAGCGGGACAGGGGGGATAGCCAAAAACATTCAGTACTTC | TRBJ2-4 | 16 | TRBD1 | TRBV3-1/TRBV3-2 | .
CASSLTGQGFPSPLHF | TGTGCCAGCAGTTTAACGGGACAGGGATTTCCTTCACCCCTCCACTTT | TRBJ1-6 | 16 | TRBD1 | TRBV27 | .
CSATTTTYEQYF | TGCAGCGCGACGACAACCACATACGAGCAGTACTTC | TRBJ2-7 | 12 | . | TRBV29-1 | .
CATSGRWGGTGNTEAFF | TGTGCCACCAGCGGCCGTTGGGGGGGAACAGGGAACACTGAAGCTTTCTTT | TRBJ1-1 | 17 | . | TRBV15 | .
CASSQDLGLAGRSSYEQYF | TGCGCCAGCAGCCAAGATTTGGGACTAGCGGGCAGAAGCTCCTACGAGCAGTACTTC | TRBJ2-7 | 19 | TRBD2 | TRBV4-1 | .
CASRRQGAGGELFF | TGTGCCAGCAGGCGACAGGGGGCTGGCGGGGAGCTGTTTTTT | TRBJ2-2 | 14 | TRBD1 | TRBV28 | .
CASSLGTSGRVWGNEQFF | TGTGCCAGCAGCTTGGGGACTAGCGGGAGGGTCTGGGGGAATGAGCAGTTCTTC | TRBJ2-1 | 18 | TRBD2 | TRBV7-9 | .